The TCR beta chain described here comes from a study of blood T cell repertoires in COVID-19. Assay: immunoSEQ multiplex PCR; the TCRdb copy retains only in-frame clones and omits some. The table includes 200,000 to 250,000 clones, roughly 89% detected once. In terms of age and location, participants ranged from about 18 to 100 years and lived in around 22 US areas. With 4 bases removed from V and 3 bases from J, the gap between germline ends came to 15 bases. The CDR3 is 15 amino acids. The germline CDR1 and CDR2 sequences are MNHNY and SVGAGI (reference sequence). The genes are TRBV6-6 and TRBJ1-1, with D possibly TRBD1 on 6 matching bases. This receptor was taken from a woman in her thirties or forties who had recovered from COVID-19. The sample comprised PBMCs or T cells enriched from blood (not recorded which). For the CDR3, the DNA is TGTGCCAGCAGTTCTAGGACAGTTGTGGACACTGAAGCTTTCTTT. Translation: CASSSRTVVDTEAFF.